This T cell receptor beta chain is drawn from a study of blood T cell repertoires in COVID-19. The wider study: The United States, Italy and Spain were the sources of the acute and convalescent COVID-19 samples. The cDNA or gDNA used as material had been derived from T cells, B-cell-depleted T cells, or PBMCs.

Original processing notes: The authors estimated nucleated cell counts from reference gene primer amplification. Using immunoSEQ multiplex PCR, the repertoire was profiled, and TCRdb retains in-frame clones only, with some absent. V and J calls and clone size are copied from that table; D and trimming were computed from the DNA. The profile shows about 190,000 clones, about 85% of them singletons. V was cut by 2 bases and J by 1 base, with 13 bases left in between. Per germline, CDR1 SGHRS and CDR2 YFSETQ. The CDR3 runs to 15 residues. The chain employs TRBV5-1 and TRBJ2-7; a possible D gene is TRBD2 (6 bases). The sample taken for sequencing was peripheral blood. This TCR derives from a human donor in a cohort sampled during active COVID-19. The CDR3 DNA follows: TGCGCCAGCAGCTTCGGGACTGCGGGTTCCTACGAGCAGTACTTC. Translating gives CASSFGTAGSYEQYF.